The 22 T cell receptor beta chains in this list originate from one sample, sequenced in a study of cytomegalovirus exposure and HLA in healthy donors. PCR involved 60 Vbeta and 13 Jbeta primers. TCRdb's copy holds only in-frame clones and misses some; the assay was immunoSEQ multiplex PCR. The sample contains 80,000 to 100,000 clones, under 85% of which appear only once. The sequencing input was PBMCs. The receptors here all came from a man aged 18-30 years in good health and CMV-seropositive.

The chain combines TRBV6-1 with TRBJ1-6; no clear D. Deletions cut 4 bases from V and 2 bases from J, with 12 bases between. CDR1 is MNHNS, CDR2 SASEGT, per germline. The CDR3 extends over 16 amino acids. CDR3 in amino acids: CASSGWSSAYNSPLHF. The CDR3 bases are TGTGCCAGCAGTGGCTGGAGTAGCGCCTATAATTCACCCCTCCACTTT.

CDR3 sequence (DNA): TGTGCCAGCAGTGGCCCGGGATATGGCTACACCTTC. This codes for CASSGPGYGYTF. This chain links TRBV28 with TRBJ1-2; D is unresolved. The V gene's germline CDR1 is MDHEN and CDR2 SYDVKM. CDR3 size: 12 residues. V lost 5 bases, J lost 5 bases, and 9 bases lay in between.

This chain joins TRBV21-1 and TRBJ2-5; the DNA was not compared with TRBD2, the D call given in the table. TRBV21-1 is marked as a pseudogene. This CDR3 has 14 residues. The CDR3 region is CASSLTPGGETQYF. The CDR3 DNA sequence: TGTGCCAGCAGCCTGACCCCGGGTGGCGAGACCCAGTACTTC.

The gene calls are TRBV6-5 and TRBJ2-2, with unresolved D. Germline CDR1 and CDR2: MNHEY and SVGAGI. The V end was cut by 2 bases, the J end by 0 bases, with 10 bases between. The CDR3 has 16 amino acids. The CDR3 DNA is TGTGCCAGCAGTTACCCTGTCAGTACGAACACCGGGGAGCTGTTTTTT. This codes for CASSYPVSTNTGELFF.

The count of this clone is one. The CDR3 DNA is TGTGCCAGTAGGACAGGCGGCGGCTACACCTTC. This codes for CASRTGGGYTF. V and J are TRBV6-5 and TRBJ1-2, with 7 bases aligning to TRBD1. The junction had 6 bases not matched to a gene; V was cut back by 9 bases and J by 8 bases. Germline V gene sequence: CDR1 MNHEY, CDR2 SVGAGI. This CDR3 has 11 residues.

In its sample, this clone was seen once. The chain combines TRBV6-1 with TRBJ2-1, with a possible D match to TRBD1 (6 bases). The germline gives CDR1 MNHNS, CDR2 SASEGT. Between the trimmed V and J ends, which lost 4 bases and 9 bases, there was a span of 10 bases. This CDR3 has 12 residues. In DNA form, the CDR3 reads TGTGCCAGCAGTGCTCAGGGGACTGAGCAGTTCTTC. Its protein is CASSAQGTEQFF.

The chain carries TRBV5-1 and TRBJ2-3, with D maybe TRBD2 (5 bases). Trimming cost V 0 bases and J 0 bases, with 8 bases left between them. The CDR3 is made up of 15 amino acids. The V gene's germline CDR1 is SGHRS and CDR2 YFSETQ. DNA for the CDR3: TGCGCCAGCAGCTTGGGCCTAGCAAGCACAGATACGCAGTATTTT. Translated: CASSLGLASTDTQYF.

This clone ranks as medium-sized. V gene TRBV10-2 combines with J gene TRBJ1-1, with D tentatively TRBD1 (5 bases). Germline V lookup: CDR1 WSHSY, CDR2 SAAADI. Trimming cost V 7 bases and J 2 bases, with 8 bases left between them. This CDR3 comprises 12 residues. This CDR3 reads CASIGGNTEAFF. The DNA for the CDR3 is TGCGCCAGCATCGGGGGAAACACTGAAGCTTTCTTT.

The sample holds a few counts of this clone. The chain employs TRBV28 and TRBJ1-2, with 10 bases that match TRBD1. Germline loops: CDR1 MDHEN, CDR2 SYDVKM. The length of the CDR3 is 14 residues. Unmatched junction bases numbered 8, after V lost 6 bases and J lost 7 bases. The CDR3 nucleotides read TGTGCCAGCAGAATTCCCGGGACAGGGGTTGGCTACACCTTC. Its protein product is CASRIPGTGVGYTF.

The chain uses TRBV7-3 and TRBJ1-1; no clear D gene. The CDR3 is made up of 13 amino acids. Trimming took off 1 base at V and 1 base at J, with 4 bases between the two ends. The germline V gene encodes CDR1 SGHTA and CDR2 FQGTGA. The chain's CDR3 is CASSLNWNTEAFF. In DNA form, the CDR3 reads TGTGCCAGCAGCTTAAACTGGAACACTGAAGCTTTCTTT.

V and J are TRBV18 and TRBJ2-7; 7 bases are a match to TRBD1. Germline values: CDR1 KGHSH, CDR2 LQKENI. Trimming took 3 bases from V and 5 from J; bases not matched to a gene: 4. There are 13 residues in the CDR3. This CDR3 is CASSPPTGNEQYF. CDR3 DNA: TGTGCCAGCTCACCTCCGACAGGGAACGAGCAGTACTTC.

The chain recombines TRBV18 with TRBJ2-2; 10 nucleotides match TRBD1. V was pared by 5 bases and J by 3 bases, with 3 bases of the junction left unmatched. Germline assignment: CDR1 KGHSH and CDR2 LQKENI. This CDR3 is built from 15 residues. DNA of the CDR3: TGTGCCAGCTCATTCGGACAGGGGGACACCGGGGAGCTGTTTTTT. Residues: CASSFGQGDTGELFF.

This chain links TRBV2 with TRBJ2-3, with 9 bases fitting TRBD2. Losses at the gene ends were 5 bases for V and 2 bases for J; bases not matched to a gene: 14. The CDR3 sequence is 18 residues long. Per germline, CDR1 SNHLY and CDR2 FYNNEI. Here the CDR3 DNA reads TGTGCCAGCAGTCCCCTCGGACTTAGCGGGGGCTACACAGATACGCAGTATTTT. Amino acids: CASSPLGLSGGYTDTQYF. The whole variable domain, filled in from reference TRBV2 and TRBJ2-3, reads EPEVTQTPSHQVTQMGQEVILRCVPISNHLYFYWYRQILGQKVEFLVSFYNNEISEKSEIFDDQFSVERPDGSNFTLKIRSTKLEDSAMYFCASSPLGLSGGYTDTQYFGPGTRLTVL.

The rearrangement joins TRBV5-1 to TRBJ2-7, with D possibly being TRBD1 (5 bases). Germline CDR1 and CDR2: SGHRS and YFSETQ. V lost 3 bases, J lost 6 bases, and 10 bases lay in between. The CDR3 consists of 12 residues. The CDR3 DNA is TGCGCCAGCAGCTCTGGACATAGCGAGCAGTACTTC. Amino acids: CASSSGHSEQYF.

The V call is TRBV2, the J call TRBJ1-2, with D possibly matching TRBD1 (5 bases). Trimming shortened V by 6 bases and J by 8 bases, and 25 bases separated the two germline ends. Per germline, CDR1 SNHLY and CDR2 FYNNEI. The CDR3 length is 16 residues. The CDR3 sequence: CASRVGGGVINEGYTF. The CDR3 DNA follows: TGTGCCAGCAGAGTGGGTGGAGGGGTTATCAACGAGGGCTACACCTTC.

This clone turned up a few times. The chain is built from TRBV7-9 and TRBJ2-7, with D perhaps TRBD1 (6 bases). The CDR3 runs 13 residues. Germline CDR1 SEHNR, CDR2 FQNEAQ (reference sequence). V dropped 6 bases and J dropped 2 bases, with 11 bases sitting between them. The CDR3, as DNA: TGTGCCAGCAGTTGGGGGCCCACCTACGAGCAGTACTTC. This translates into CASSWGPTYEQYF.

The rearrangement joins TRBV19 to TRBJ2-5, with 16 positions matching TRBD2. Germline V lookup: CDR1 LNHDA, CDR2 SQIVND (reference sequence). After removal of 7 bases from V and 4 bases from J, the junction contained 12 bases not matched to a gene. The CDR3 loop spans 18 amino acids. CDR3 coding DNA: TGTGCCAGTAAGGCCCTTGGGACTAGCGGGGGGGCCGGAGAGACCCAGTACTTC. This translates into CASKALGTSGGAGETQYF.

V and J are TRBV29-1 and TRBJ1-4; 9 nucleotides align to TRBD1. CDR3 length equals 14 residues. With V trimmed by 7 bases and J by 8 bases, 11 bases remained unmatched. Per germline, CDR1 SQVTM and CDR2 ANQGSEA. The CDR3 protein is CSARPGTGPEKLFF. CDR3 coding DNA: TGCAGCGCGCGGCCCGGGACAGGGCCAGAAAAACTGTTTTTT.

The chain combines TRBV6-5 with TRBJ1-3; no clear D gene. The CDR3 spans 15 residues. The germline V gene has CDR1 MNHEY and CDR2 SVGAGI. The V gene lost 7 bases and the J gene lost 1 base, with 14 bases spanning the gap. The CDR3 sequence: CASIGSLTSGNTIYF. For the CDR3, the DNA is TGTGCCAGCATCGGCAGCTTGACTTCTGGAAACACCATATATTTT.

The chain joins TRBV13 to TRBJ2-1; D unclear. Trimming left V 1 base short and J 3 bases short, with 10 bases between. This CDR3 has 15 residues. Per the germline V gene, CDR1 is PRHDT and CDR2 is FYEKMQ (reference sequence). The CDR3 region is CASSLVGVGYNEQFF. Written as DNA, the CDR3 is TGTGCCAGCAGCTTAGTTGGAGTCGGCTACAATGAGCAGTTCTTC.

This chain joins TRBV30 and TRBJ1-1, with D possibly TRBD1 on 6 matching bases. This CDR3 region has 12 residues. Trimming cost V 0 bases and J 11 bases, with 13 bases left between them. Germline V gives CDR1 GTSNPN, CDR2 SVGIG (reference sequence). The CDR3 sequence: CAWSVTGIGAFF. As DNA, the CDR3 is TGTGCCTGGAGTGTAACAGGGATTGGGGCTTTCTTT.

This chain links TRBV5-1 with TRBJ1-1; 10 nucleotides match TRBD1. The CDR3 is 14 residues long. Trimming at V came to 0 bases and at J to 7 bases, leaving 3 bases not matched to a gene. Looked up from germline, CDR1 is SGHRS and CDR2 is YFSETQ. CDR3 nucleotides: TGCGCCAGCAGCTTGGTTGGGACAGGGGATGAAGCTTTCTTT. Translation gives CASSLVGTGDEAFF.